This T cell receptor beta chain was captured by sequencing in a study of siplizumab effects on memory and regulatory T cells. The V end lost 5 bases, the J end lost 5 bases, and 27 bases lay between the germline ends. The germline V gene has CDR1 SEHNR and CDR2 FQNEAQ (reference sequence). The CDR3 loop spans 18 amino acids. Over a period of roughly 6 days at 37 degrees C, the mixed lymphocyte reaction cells were cocultured. Method: immunoSEQ multiplex PCR; TCRdb's copy keeps in-frame clones and lacks some. In the table there are under 15,000 clones, approximately 50% of which are singletons. As for this clone: The target antigen is unknown.

This chain uses TRBV7-9 with TRBJ2-5; TRBD2 is a possible D gene (5 bases). The receptor's source is a human donor in good health; the cells came from an allogeneic mixed lymphocyte reaction. Some clones in this sample may be carry-over from other donors' samples. Material: CFSE-low (dividing) CD8+ T cells sorted from an allogeneic mixed lymphocyte reaction. DNA for the CDR3: TGTGCCAGCAGCCCCCGAACGCTCGCGGGTCCTCCCGGGGAGACCCAGTACTTC. Translating it yields CASSPRTLAGPPGETQYF.